This T cell receptor (beta chain) was profiled in a study of OX40 agonist ivuxolimab in advanced cancers. The V gene's germline CDR1 is MDHEN and CDR2 SYDVKM. Trimming pared 6 bases from V and 3 bases from J, leaving 15 bases between. CDR3 length equals 14 residues. This table comes from immunoSEQ multiplex PCR, and its TCRdb copy is limited to in-frame clones, with some not included. The top ten clones hold roughly a tenth of a sample with under 65,000 clones, over 75% of them seen once. The sequence was collected from an adult with an advanced solid tumor such as melanoma, head and neck, liver or kidney cancer. The V and J genes are TRBV28 and TRBJ2-7; no clear D. The specimen comprised CD4+ or CD8+ T cells sorted from blood, sampled in a trial of the OX40 agonist ivuxolimab. The CDR3 is CASSQGQAVYEQYF. CDR3 nucleotides: TGTGCCAGCAGCCAAGGGCAGGCCGTCTACGAGCAGTACTTC.